The rows below give T cell receptor beta chains drawn from one sample of a study of CD8 T cells in Susac syndrome. TCRdb called the immunoSEQ multiplex PCR reads again in MiXCR, with one record for every CDR3 protein. The sample holds fewer than 90,000 distinct CDR3 sequences, over 85% seen once. Sequencing used CD8+ T cells from PBMCs. All receptors come from a human donor with Susac syndrome. CDR3s include the opening cysteine and the closing phenylalanine or tryptophan. The order of the fields is D gene, J gene, V gene, clone size, CDR3 DNA, CDR3 protein. A D gene is named only where the DNA matches it firmly. Some rows mark clone size as missing; the rest say once, few, many or name a class of expanded clone.

>.|TRBJ2-1|TRBV27|.
TGTGCCAGCAGTTTAGGGTCCAGCAATGAGCAGTTCTTC
CASSLGSSNEQFF
>.|TRBJ2-7|TRBV11-1|.
TGTGCCAGCAGCCGGATCCCGGACAGCTACGAGCAGTACTTC
CASSRIPDSYEQYF
>TRBD2|TRBJ2-5|TRBV10-3|.
TGTGCCATCAGTGAGCGGCTAGCGGGGGGACAAGAGACCCAGTACTTC
CAISERLAGGQETQYF
>.|TRBJ2-7|TRBV7-9|.
TGTGCCAGCAGCTTAGCGTTGAAGGGTAACGAGCAGTACTTC
CASSLALKGNEQYF
>.|TRBJ1-4|TRBV2|once
TGTGCCAGCGGCGGACGGATTAATGAAAAACTGTTTTTT
CASGGRINEKLFF
>.|TRBJ2-2|TRBV29-1|.
TGCAGCGTAGACAGTCTTCAGAACACCGGGGAGCTGTTTTTT
CSVDSLQNTGELFF
>TRBD2|TRBJ2-7|TRBV20-1|.
TGCAGTGCAGCGGGACTACCCTACGAGCAGTACTTC
CSAAGLPYEQYF
>.|TRBJ2-7|TRBV12-2|.
TGTGCAATCCCTAGGGGATCATTATACGAGCAGTACTTC
CAIPRGSLYEQYF
>TRBD1|TRBJ2-7|TRBV5-4|once
TGTGCCAGCAGCTCACCGGGACAGGTTTACGAGCAGTACTTC
CASSSPGQVYEQYF
>.|TRBJ2-3|TRBV9|.
TGTGCCAGCAGTGGGGAAGGGGCAGGTCGGTGGGATACGCAGTATTTT
CASSGEGAGRWDTQYF
>.|TRBJ2-5|TRBV2|.
TGTGCCAGCAGCCCATTGGCAGGGCTTTACAAAGAGACCCAGTACTTC
CASSPLAGLYKETQYF
>.|TRBJ1-2|TRBV24-1|.
TGTGCCACCAGTGAATCCGGCTATGGCTACACCTTC
CATSESGYGYTF
>.|TRBJ1-1|TRBV12-3/TRBV12-4|.
TGTGCCAGCAGTTTGGTGAACACTGAAGCTTTT
CASSLVNTEAF
>.|TRBJ1-1|TRBV25-1|.
TGTGCCAGCAGTCTCACTTACCGGGACCCGATAAGTATGAACACTGAAGCTTTCTTT
CASSLTYRDPISMNTEAFF
>.|TRBJ2-7|TRBV30|few
TGTGCCTGGAGTGTGGGTAGATCCTACGAGCAGTACTTC
CAWSVGRSYEQYF
>.|TRBJ1-2|TRBV5-6|.
TGTGCCAGCATCCGACAGGATAACTATGGCTACACCTTC
CASIRQDNYGYTF
>.|TRBJ2-2|TRBV28|.
TGTGCCAGCAGTTCCCACAGGGTGCTCACCGGGGAGCTGTTTTTT
CASSSHRVLTGELFF
>TRBD2|TRBJ2-1|TRBV29-1|.
TGCAGCGTCGGAGCGGGAGTGGGCGGAGAGCAGTTCTTC
CSVGAGVGGEQFF
>.|TRBJ2-6|TRBV15|.
TGTGCCACCAGCAGACAGGGGTGGGGTTCTGGGGCCAACGTCCTGACTTTC
CATSRQGWGSGANVLTF
>TRBD1|TRBJ1-5|TRBV30|.
TGTGCCTGGAGGGCGGCGACAGGGTCTGGCCATCAGCCCCAGCATTTT
CAWRAATGSGHQPQHF
>.|TRBJ2-5|TRBV7-2|.
TGTGCCAGCAGCTTGGTGGGGGGTAACCAAGAGACCCAGTACTTC
CASSLVGGNQETQYF
>.|TRBJ2-5|TRBV7-9|.
TGTGCCAGCAGCTCCCACCCCGAGGAGACCCAGTACTTC
CASSSHPEETQYF
>TRBD2|TRBJ2-1|TRBV20-1|.
TGCAGTGCTAGAGTCCAAGCGGGGATTTACAATGAGCAGTTCTTC
CSARVQAGIYNEQFF
>.|TRBJ2-6|TRBV7-9|once
TGTGCCAGCAGCTTTCAGGACTCTGGGGCCAACGTCCTGACTTTC
CASSFQDSGANVLTF
>TRBD2|TRBJ2-7|TRBV7-2|few
TGTGCCAGCAGCTTAGGTGGCCCTGGGACTATCGCCTACGAGCAGTACTTC
CASSLGGPGTIAYEQYF
>TRBD2|TRBJ2-1|TRBV7-9|.
TGTGCCAGCAGCCACGGGACTAGCGGGATTAATGAGCAGTTCTTC
CASSHGTSGINEQFF
>TRBD1|TRBJ1-1|TRBV29-1|.
TGCAGCGTGAACCCGGGACAGGGGGCGCGGGGGAGGAAGACTGAAGCTTTCTTT
CSVNPGQGARGRKTEAFF
>TRBD1|TRBJ2-1|TRBV27|.
TGTGCCAGCAGTATGGACAGGGGGCTGTACAATGAGCAGTTCTTC
CASSMDRGLYNEQFF
>TRBD2|TRBJ2-1|TRBV6-4|.
TGTGCCAGCAGTGACTCGACTAGCGGGGGGGCTGAGCAGTTCTTC
CASSDSTSGGAEQFF
>.|TRBJ1-4|TRBV4-1|.
TGCGCCAGCAAACAAACAGTCCGTGAAAAACTGTTTTTT
CASKQTVREKLFF
>.|TRBJ2-7|TRBV27|.
TGTGCCAGCAGTTTAGGAGGAGACTACGAGCAGTACTTC
CASSLGGDYEQYF
>TRBD2|TRBJ2-7|TRBV7-8|.
TGTGCCAGCAGCCCTAGCGGGAGTCCCTCCTACGAGCAGTACTTC
CASSPSGSPSYEQYF
>.|TRBJ2-3|TRBV7-9|.
TGTGCCAGCAGCTCGAAACCTAGCACAGATACGCAGTATTTT
CASSSKPSTDTQYF
>TRBD2|TRBJ2-5|TRBV7-9|few
TGTGCCAGTTTTGGACTAGCTGATTCGGAGACCCAGTACTTC
CASFGLADSETQYF
>.|TRBJ2-7|TRBV5-1|.
TGCGCCAGCAGCTTGGACGGAACGAACTACGAGCAGTACTTC
CASSLDGTNYEQYF
>TRBD1|TRBJ1-2|TRBV12-3/TRBV12-4|.
TGTGCCAGCAGTTTAATACAGGGGGAGGGCTACACCTTC
CASSLIQGEGYTF
>TRBD1|TRBJ1-2|TRBV29-1|.
TGCAGCGTTAACGCCGGGACAGAGGACTACACCTTC
CSVNAGTEDYTF
>.|TRBJ2-6|TRBV28|.
TGTGCCAGCTGTCCTCGGGCGGCCAACGTCCTGACTTTC
CASCPRAANVLTF
>.|TRBJ2-1|TRBV10-3|.
TGTGCCATCAGTAAGACTGATAGCTCCTACAATGAGCAGTTCTTC
CAISKTDSSYNEQFF
>TRBD2|TRBJ2-7|TRBV4-3|.
TGCGCCAGCAGCCAAGGGACTAGCTCCTCCTACGAGCAGTACTTC
CASSQGTSSSYEQYF
>.|TRBJ1-1|TRBV5-1|.
TGCGCCAGCAGCGGGTGGGGGCATGGCACTGAAGCTTTCTTT
CASSGWGHGTEAFF
>.|TRBJ2-3|TRBV29-1|.
TGCAGCGTTGGAACACCTGATACGCAGTATTTT
CSVGTPDTQYF
>TRBD2|TRBJ2-6|TRBV14|.
TGTGCCAGCAGCCCCCAGGGGGGACTAGCGGGATCCGGGGCCAACGTCCTGACTTTC
CASSPQGGLAGSGANVLTF
>.|TRBJ2-7|TRBV28|.
TGTGCCAGCAGTTTCCCCACTAGCAGCTACGAGCAGTACTTC
CASSFPTSSYEQYF
>.|TRBJ2-7|TRBV29-1|.
TGCAGCGTGGGGACACTTTGGGAGCAGTACTTC
CSVGTLWEQYF
>.|TRBJ2-7|TRBV29-1|few
TGCAGCGTTCAGGGGGGACTTTCCTACGAGCAGTACTTC
CSVQGGLSYEQYF
>.|TRBJ2-7|TRBV7-9|.
TGTGCCAGCAGCTCCCGAGTCACCGACGAGCAGTACTTC
CASSSRVTDEQYF
>.|TRBJ1-5|TRBV6-5|.
TGTGCCAGCAGTTACTCGTATCAGGAGCATAGCAATCAGCCCCAGCATTTT
CASSYSYQEHSNQPQHF
>TRBD1|TRBJ1-1|TRBV12-3/TRBV12-4|.
TGTGCCAGCAGTATCTCAGGGGGCTTCACTGAAGCTTTCTTT
CASSISGGFTEAFF
>.|TRBJ2-5|TRBV18|.
TGTGCCAGCTCACCGGACGAAGGAGAGACCCAGTACTTC
CASSPDEGETQYF
>.|TRBJ2-2|TRBV6-5|.
TGTGCCAGCAGTCCGACGGGGGGCCACACCGGGGAGCTGTTTTTT
CASSPTGGHTGELFF
>TRBD1|TRBJ1-1|TRBV27|.
TGTGCCAGCAGTCCGAGGGACAGGTCGAACACTGAAGCTTTCTTT
CASSPRDRSNTEAFF
>TRBD2|TRBJ2-1|TRBV3-1|.
TGTGCCAGCAGCCAAGAACTCGGACTAGCGGGGGGGGACCTATACAATGAGCAGTTCTTC
CASSQELGLAGGDLYNEQFF
>TRBD1|TRBJ1-5|TRBV6-1|.
TGTGCCAGCAGAGGTCCGAGGGGACAGGGGTTATCCCTCGGCATCAATCAGCCCCAGCATTTT
CASRGPRGQGLSLGINQPQHF